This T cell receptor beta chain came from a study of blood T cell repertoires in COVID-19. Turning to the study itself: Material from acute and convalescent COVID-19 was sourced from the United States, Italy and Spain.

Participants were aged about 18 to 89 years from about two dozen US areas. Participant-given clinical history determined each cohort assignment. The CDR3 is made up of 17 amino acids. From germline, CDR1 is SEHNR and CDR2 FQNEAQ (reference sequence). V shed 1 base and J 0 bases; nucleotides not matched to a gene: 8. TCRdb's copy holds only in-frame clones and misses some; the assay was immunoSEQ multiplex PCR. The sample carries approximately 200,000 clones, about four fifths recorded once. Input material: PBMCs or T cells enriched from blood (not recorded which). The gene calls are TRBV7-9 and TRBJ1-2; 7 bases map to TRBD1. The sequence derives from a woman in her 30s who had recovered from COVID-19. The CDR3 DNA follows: TGTGCCAGCAGCTTAGGGCATATCGGGACAGCTAACTATGGCTACACCTTC. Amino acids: CASSLGHIGTANYGYTF.